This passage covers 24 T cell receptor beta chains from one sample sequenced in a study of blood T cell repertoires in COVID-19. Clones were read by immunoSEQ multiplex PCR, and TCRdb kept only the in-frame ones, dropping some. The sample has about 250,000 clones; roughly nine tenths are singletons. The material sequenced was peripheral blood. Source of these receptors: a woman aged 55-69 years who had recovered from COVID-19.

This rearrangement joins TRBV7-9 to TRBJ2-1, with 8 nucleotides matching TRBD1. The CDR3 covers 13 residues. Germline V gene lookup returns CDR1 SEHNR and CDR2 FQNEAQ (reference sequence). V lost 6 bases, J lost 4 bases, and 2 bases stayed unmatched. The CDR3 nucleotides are TGTGCCAGCAGGTGGACAGGGTACAATGAGCAGTTCTTC. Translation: CASRWTGYNEQFF.

In nucleotides, the CDR3 is TGCAGTGCTAGTCAGGGGGCTCACGAGCAGTACTTC. Its protein is CSASQGAHEQYF. The V call is TRBV20-1, the J call TRBJ2-7, with 8 positions matching TRBD1. The CDR3 spans 12 residues. V was pared by 3 bases and J by 5 bases, with 3 bases of the junction left unmatched. From germline, CDR1 is DFQATT and CDR2 SNEGSKA (reference sequence).

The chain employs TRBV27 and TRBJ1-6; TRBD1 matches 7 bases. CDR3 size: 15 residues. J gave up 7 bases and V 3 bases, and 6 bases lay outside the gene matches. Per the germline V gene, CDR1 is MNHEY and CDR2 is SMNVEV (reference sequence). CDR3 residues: CASSFSTGDNSPLHF. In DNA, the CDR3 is TGTGCCAGCAGTTTCTCAACAGGGGACAATTCACCCCTCCACTTT.

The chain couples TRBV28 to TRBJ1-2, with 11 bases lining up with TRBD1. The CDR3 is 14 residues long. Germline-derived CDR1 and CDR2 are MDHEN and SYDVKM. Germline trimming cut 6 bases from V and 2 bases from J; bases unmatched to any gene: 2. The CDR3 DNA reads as TGTGCCAGCAGCAGGACAGGGGGCAACTATGGCTACACCTTC. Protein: CASSRTGGNYGYTF.

The DNA of the CDR3 is TGCGCCAGCAGCCAAGATCCTAAAGGGGAAGATACGCAGTATTTT. This sequence encodes CASSQDPKGEDTQYF. The chain joins TRBV4-3 to TRBJ2-3, with D tentatively TRBD1 (5 bases). This CDR3 comprises 15 residues. The V gene's germline CDR1 is LGHNA and CDR2 YSLEER. Between the trimmed V and J ends, which lost 0 bases and 5 bases, there was a span of 12 bases.

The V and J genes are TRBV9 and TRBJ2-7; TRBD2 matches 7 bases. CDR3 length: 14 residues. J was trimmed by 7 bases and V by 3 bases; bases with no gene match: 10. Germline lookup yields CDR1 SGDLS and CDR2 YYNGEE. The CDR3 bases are TGTGCCAGCAGCGCATCCGGGACTACCCGAGAGCAGTACTTC. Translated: CASSASGTTREQYF.

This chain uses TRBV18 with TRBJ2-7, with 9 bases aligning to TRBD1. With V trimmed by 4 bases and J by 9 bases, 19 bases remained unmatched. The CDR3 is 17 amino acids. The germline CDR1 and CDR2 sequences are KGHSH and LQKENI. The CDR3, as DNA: TGTGCCAGCTCACGAGGGGATCCGGGACAGGGATCAATCGGGCAGTACTTC. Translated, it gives CASSRGDPGQGSIGQYF. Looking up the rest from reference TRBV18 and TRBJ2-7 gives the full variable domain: NAGVMQNPRHLVRRRGQEARLRCSPMKGHSHVYWYRQLPEEGLKFMVYLQKENIIDESGMPKERFSAEFPKEGPSILRIQQVVRGDSAAYFCASSRGDPGQGSIGQYFGPGTRLTVT.

CDR3 bases: TGTGCCAGCAGCCCGTTTGGTGGGACAGCAGAGGGGTATTTT. This translates into CASSPFGGTAEGYF. The chain uses TRBV4-2 and TRBJ2-3; 7 nucleotides agree with TRBD1. With 4 bases clipped from V and 14 bases from J, the junction kept 15 bases outside the gene matches. The CDR3 contains 14 residues. Per germline, CDR1 LGHNA and CDR2 YNFKEQ.

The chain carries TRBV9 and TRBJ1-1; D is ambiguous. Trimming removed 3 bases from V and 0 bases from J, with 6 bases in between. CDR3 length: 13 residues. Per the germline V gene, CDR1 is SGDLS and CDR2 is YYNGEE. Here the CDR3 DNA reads TGTGCCAGCAGCGCGCACATGAACACTGAAGCTTTCTTT. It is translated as CASSAHMNTEAFF. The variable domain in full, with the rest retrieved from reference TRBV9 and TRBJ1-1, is DSGVTQTPKHLITATGQRVTLRCSPRSGDLSVYWYQQSLDQGLQFLIQYYNGEERAKGNILERFSAQQFPDLHSELNLSSLELGDSALYFCASSAHMNTEAFFGQGTRLTVV.

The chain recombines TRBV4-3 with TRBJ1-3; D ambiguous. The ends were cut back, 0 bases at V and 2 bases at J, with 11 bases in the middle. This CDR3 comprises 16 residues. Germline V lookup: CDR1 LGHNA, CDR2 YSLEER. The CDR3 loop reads CASSQDVGSAGNTIYF. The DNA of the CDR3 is TGCGCCAGCAGCCAAGACGTAGGGAGCGCTGGAAACACCATATATTTT.

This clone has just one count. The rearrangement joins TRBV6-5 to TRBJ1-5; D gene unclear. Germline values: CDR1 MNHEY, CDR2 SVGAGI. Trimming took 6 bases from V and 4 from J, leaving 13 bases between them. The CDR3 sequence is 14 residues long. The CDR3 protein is CASRPSGENQPQHF. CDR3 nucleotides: TGTGCCAGCAGGCCATCTGGAGAGAATCAGCCCCAGCATTTT.

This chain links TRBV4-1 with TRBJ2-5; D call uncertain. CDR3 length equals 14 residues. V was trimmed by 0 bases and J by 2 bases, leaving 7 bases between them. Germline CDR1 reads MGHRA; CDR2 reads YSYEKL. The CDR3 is CASSQDINQETQYF. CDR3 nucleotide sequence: TGCGCCAGCAGCCAAGATATTAATCAAGAGACCCAGTACTTC.

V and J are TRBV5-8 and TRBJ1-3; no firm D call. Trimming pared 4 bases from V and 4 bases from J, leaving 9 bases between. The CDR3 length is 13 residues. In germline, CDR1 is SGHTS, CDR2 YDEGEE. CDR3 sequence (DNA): TGTGCCAGCAGCCTTTCGGGAGGAAACACCATATATTTT. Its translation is CASSLSGGNTIYF.

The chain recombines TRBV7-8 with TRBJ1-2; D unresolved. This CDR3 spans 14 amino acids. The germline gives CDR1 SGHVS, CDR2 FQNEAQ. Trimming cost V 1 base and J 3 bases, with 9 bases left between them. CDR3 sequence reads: CASSLGLEDYGYTF. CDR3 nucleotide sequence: TGTGCCAGCAGCTTAGGGCTCGAGGACTATGGCTACACCTTC.

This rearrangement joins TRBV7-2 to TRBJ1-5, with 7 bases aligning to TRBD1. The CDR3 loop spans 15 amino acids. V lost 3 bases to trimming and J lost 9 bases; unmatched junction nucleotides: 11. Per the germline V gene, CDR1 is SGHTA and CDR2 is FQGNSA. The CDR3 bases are TGTGCCAGCAGCTTCAGATGGGACAGCCCATCGCCCCAGCATTTT. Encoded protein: CASSFRWDSPSPQHF.

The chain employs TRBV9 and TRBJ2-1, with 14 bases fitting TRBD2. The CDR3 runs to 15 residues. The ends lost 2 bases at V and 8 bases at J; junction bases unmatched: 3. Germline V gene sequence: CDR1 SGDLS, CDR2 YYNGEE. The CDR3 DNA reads TGTGCCAGCAGCGTTGGGGGACTAGCGGGGGATGAGCAGTTCTTC. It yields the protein CASSVGGLAGDEQFF.

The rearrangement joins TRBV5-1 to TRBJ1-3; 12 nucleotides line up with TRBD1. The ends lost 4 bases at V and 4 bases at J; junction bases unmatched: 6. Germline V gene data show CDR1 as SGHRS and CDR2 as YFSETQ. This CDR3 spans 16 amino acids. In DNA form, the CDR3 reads TGCGCCAGCAGCCGGGGGACAGGGGGCCTCGGAAACACCATATATTTT. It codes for CASSRGTGGLGNTIYF.

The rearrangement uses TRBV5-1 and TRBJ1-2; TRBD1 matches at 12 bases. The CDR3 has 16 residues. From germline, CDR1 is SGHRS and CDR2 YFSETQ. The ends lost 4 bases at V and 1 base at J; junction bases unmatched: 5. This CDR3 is CASSAGTGGFNYGYTF. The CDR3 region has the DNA TGCGCCAGCAGCGCCGGGACAGGGGGCTTTAACTATGGCTACACCTTC.

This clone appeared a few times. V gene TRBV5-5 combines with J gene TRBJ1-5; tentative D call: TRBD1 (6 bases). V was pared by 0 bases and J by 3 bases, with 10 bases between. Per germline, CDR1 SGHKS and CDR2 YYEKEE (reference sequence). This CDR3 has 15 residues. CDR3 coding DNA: TGTGCCAGCAGCTTGGTCGGACAGCTCAATCAGCCCCAGCATTTT. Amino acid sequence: CASSLVGQLNQPQHF.

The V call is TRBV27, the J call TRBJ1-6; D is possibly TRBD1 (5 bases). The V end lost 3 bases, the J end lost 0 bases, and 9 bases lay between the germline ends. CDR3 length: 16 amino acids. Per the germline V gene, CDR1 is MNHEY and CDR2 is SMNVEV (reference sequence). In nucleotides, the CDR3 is TGTGCCAGCAGTTTCCAGGGAAACTCCTATAATTCACCCCTCCACTTT. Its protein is CASSFQGNSYNSPLHF.

For the CDR3, the DNA is TGTGCCAGCAGCGTAGGGACAGGGGGATACACAGATACGCAGTATTTT. This gives the protein CASSVGTGGYTDTQYF. The chain joins TRBV9 to TRBJ2-3; 10 nucleotides line up with TRBD1. Looked up from germline, CDR1 is SGDLS and CDR2 is YYNGEE. J was trimmed by 2 bases and V by 0 bases; bases with no gene match: 3. CDR3 length: 16 residues.

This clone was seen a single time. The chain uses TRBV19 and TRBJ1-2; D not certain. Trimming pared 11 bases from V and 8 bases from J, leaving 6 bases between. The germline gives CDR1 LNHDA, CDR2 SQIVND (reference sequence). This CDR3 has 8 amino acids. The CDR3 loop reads CASGGYTF. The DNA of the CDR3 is TGTGCCTCCGGGGGCTACACCTTC.

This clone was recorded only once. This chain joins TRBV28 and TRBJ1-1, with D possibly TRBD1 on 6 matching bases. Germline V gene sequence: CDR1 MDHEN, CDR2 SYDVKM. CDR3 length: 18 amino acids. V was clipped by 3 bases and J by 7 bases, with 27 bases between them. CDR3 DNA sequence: TGTGCCAGCAGTTTTTCGTTTGGACAGCCTTGGGACGCTGTTGAAGCTTTCTTT. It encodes CASSFSFGQPWDAVEAFF.

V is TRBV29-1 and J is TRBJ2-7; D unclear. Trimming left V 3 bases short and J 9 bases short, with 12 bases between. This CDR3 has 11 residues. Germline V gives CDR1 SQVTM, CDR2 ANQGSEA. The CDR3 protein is CSVEVSFGQYF. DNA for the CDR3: TGCAGCGTTGAGGTGTCCTTCGGGCAGTACTTC.